Listed below are T cell receptor beta chains from one sample, sequenced in a study of shared clonotypes between healthy human individuals. Sequencing was performed with immunoSEQ multiplex PCR; in TCRdb, only in-frame clones are kept and a portion is missing. The repertoire holds under 2,000,000 clones, with just under 95% as singletons. The material sequenced was naive CD8+ T cells sorted from blood. These TCRs come from a man younger than 30 in good health. Both conserved end residues are part of each CDR3. A D gene is named only where the DNA matches it firmly.

CDR3 length | J gene | D gene | V gene | CDR3 protein | CDR3 DNA
15 | TRBJ2-5 | - | TRBV19 | CASSIGVFGQETQYF | TGTGCCAGTAGTATAGGGGTTTTCGGCCAAGAGACCCAGTACTTC
16 | TRBJ2-5 | TRBD2 | TRBV7-9 | CASSPLREGRQETQYF | TGTGCCAGCAGCCCCTTGCGGGAGGGCCGCCAAGAGACCCAGTACTTC
14 | TRBJ1-1 | TRBD1 | TRBV27 | CASRRYTGDTEAFF | TGTGCCAGCAGACGCTATACAGGGGACACTGAAGCTTTCTTT
13 | TRBJ2-7 | - | TRBV19 | CATSGFSSYEQYF | TGTGCCACCTCCGGGTTCTCGTCCTACGAGCAGTACTTC
16 | TRBJ1-5 | TRBD1 | TRBV7-9 | CASSWGSGGSREPQHF | TGTGCCAGCAGCTGGGGGTCAGGGGGGTCTCGGGAGCCCCAGCATTTT
15 | TRBJ2-7 | TRBD2 | TRBV5-6 | CASSGGTSDVYEQYF | TGTGCCAGCAGCGGAGGGACTAGCGATGTCTACGAGCAGTACTTC
13 | TRBJ2-7 | - | TRBV7-3 | CASSLGARYEQYF | TGTGCCAGCAGCTTGGGGGCGAGGTACGAGCAGTACTTC
14 | TRBJ1-2 | TRBD1 | TRBV6-5 | CASSYGGTGVGYTF | TGTGCCAGCAGTTACGGAGGGACAGGGGTGGGCTACACCTTC
15 | TRBJ2-7 | TRBD1 | TRBV7-9 | CASSLSDRVSYEQYF | TGTGCCAGCAGCTTATCCGACAGGGTTTCCTACGAGCAGTACTTC
15 | TRBJ2-7 | TRBD2 | TRBV7-9 | CASSPEAGGELEQYF | TGTGCCAGCAGCCCAGAAGCGGGAGGGGAACTCGAGCAGTACTTC
15 | TRBJ2-7 | TRBD2 | TRBV5-4 | CASSLSPAGEYEQYF | TGTGCCAGCAGCTTGTCCCCAGCGGGAGAGTACGAGCAGTACTTC
16 | TRBJ2-5 | TRBD2 | TRBV6-5 | CASSLSSGGALETQYF | TGTGCCAGCAGTTTATCTAGCGGGGGGGCATTAGAGACCCAGTACTTC
17 | TRBJ1-6 | TRBD1 | TRBV5-6 | CASSSPTRDRQDSPLHF | TGTGCCAGCAGCTCGCCAACCCGGGACAGACAAGATTCACCCCTCCACTTT
15 | TRBJ2-1 | - | TRBV11-2 | CASSLDPGHLNEQFF | TGTGCCAGCAGCTTAGATCCAGGACATCTGAATGAGCAGTTCTTC
14 | TRBJ2-7 | - | TRBV7-9 | CASSLDLSSYEQYF | TGTGCCAGCAGCTTAGATCTCAGTTCCTACGAGCAGTACTTC
14 | TRBJ2-7 | TRBD1 | TRBV27 | CASSPLDRADEQYF | TGTGCCAGCAGTCCCCTCGACAGGGCGGACGAGCAGTACTTC
15 | TRBJ1-4 | - | TRBV7-9 | CASSPTGTEEEKLFF | TGTGCCAGCAGTCCGACAGGAACAGAAGAGGAAAAACTGTTTTTT
16 | TRBJ2-6 | - | TRBV7-2 | CASSLAGGPGANVLTF | TGTGCCAGCAGCTTAGCCGGAGGGCCTGGGGCCAACGTCCTGACTTTC